The 4 T cell receptor beta chains in this list originate from one sample, sequenced in a study of OX40 agonist ivuxolimab in advanced cancers. Assay used: immunoSEQ multiplex PCR; TCRdb lists only in-frame clones, some missing. The table has approximately 70,000 clones, approximately 78% seen once; the top ten hold roughly 0.4%. This sample comprised CD4+ or CD8+ T cells sorted from blood, obtained in a trial of the OX40 agonist ivuxolimab. These TCRs come from an adult with an advanced solid tumor such as melanoma, head and neck, liver or kidney cancer.

V and J are TRBV5-1 and TRBJ1-1; TRBD1 aligns across 8 bases. CDR1 is SGHRS and CDR2 is YFSETQ in the germline V gene. The CDR3 totals 18 residues. After removal of 1 base from V and 8 bases from J, the junction contained 19 bases not matched to a gene. CDR3 amino acids: CASSLRGPDRGRGEEAFF. The CDR3 bases are TGCGCCAGCAGCTTGAGGGGCCCCGACAGGGGCCGCGGGGAGGAAGCTTTCTTT.

This clone was counted a single time. This sequence joins TRBV7-8 and TRBJ2-1; unclear D gene. The CDR3 is made up of 13 amino acids. V shed 1 base and J shed 3 bases, with 4 bases lying between them. Germline loops: CDR1 SGHVS, CDR2 FQNEAQ. The DNA for the CDR3 is TGTGCCAGCAGCTTAGAGTTCTACAATGAGCAGTTCTTC. Residues: CASSLEFYNEQFF.

The chain couples TRBV28 to TRBJ1-4; D not certain. Trimming took 7 bases from V and 8 from J, leaving 11 bases between them. The CDR3 totals 12 residues. Germline lookup yields CDR1 MDHEN and CDR2 SYDVKM. The CDR3 DNA reads as TGTGCCAGCAACTATAAGAGAGAAAAACTGTTTTTT. As protein: CASNYKREKLFF.

The V call is TRBV28, the J call TRBJ1-2, with D perhaps TRBD1 (5 bases). There are 14 residues in the CDR3. Germline V gene data show CDR1 as MDHEN and CDR2 as SYDVKM. V lost 5 bases, J lost 9 bases, and 19 bases lay in between. Here the CDR3 DNA reads TGTGCCAGCAGTCGGGAGGGGACGGCGTTCAGCTACACCTTC. Protein: CASSREGTAFSYTF.